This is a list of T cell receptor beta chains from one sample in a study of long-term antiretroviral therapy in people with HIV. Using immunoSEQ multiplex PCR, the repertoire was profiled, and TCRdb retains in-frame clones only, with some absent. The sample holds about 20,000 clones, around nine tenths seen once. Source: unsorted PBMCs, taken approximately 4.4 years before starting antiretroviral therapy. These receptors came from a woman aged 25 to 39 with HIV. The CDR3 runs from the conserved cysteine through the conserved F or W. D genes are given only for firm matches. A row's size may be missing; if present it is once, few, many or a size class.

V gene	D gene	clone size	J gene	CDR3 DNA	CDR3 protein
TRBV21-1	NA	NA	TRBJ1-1	TGTGCCAGCAGGACAGGGGGTATCACTGAAGCTTTCTTT	CASRTGGITEAFF
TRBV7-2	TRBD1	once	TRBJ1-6	TGTGCCAGCAGCCCGGGACAGATTAATTCACCCCTCCACTTT	CASSPGQINSPLHF
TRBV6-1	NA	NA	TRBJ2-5	TGTGCCAGCAGTGACGGACAAGTTGAGACCCAGTACTTC	CASSDGQVETQYF
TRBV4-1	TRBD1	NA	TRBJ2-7	TGCGCCAGCAGCGTCGGACAGGGCGGCGAGCAGTACTTC	CASSVGQGGEQYF
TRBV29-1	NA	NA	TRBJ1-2	TGCAGCGTTTTCCGGGATTCGGGCTACACCTTC	CSVFRDSGYTF
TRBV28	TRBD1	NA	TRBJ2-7	TGTGCCAGCAGTTTATTGCCGGGACAGGGGGCGGTCTACGAGCAGTACTTC	CASSLLPGQGAVYEQYF
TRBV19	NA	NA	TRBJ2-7	TGTGCCAGTAGTGCTACGGACCAGAGCTACGAGCAGTACTTC	CASSATDQSYEQYF
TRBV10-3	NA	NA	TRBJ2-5	TGTGCCATCAGGGCGGGGGCCCAAGAGACCCAGTACTTC	CAIRAGAQETQYF
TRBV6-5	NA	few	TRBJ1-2	TGTGCCAGCAGTTTGAGGCCGTATCCGAATGGCTACACCTTC	CASSLRPYPNGYTF
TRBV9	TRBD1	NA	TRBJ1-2	TGTGCCAGCAGCGTAGGCCGGGACAGGGCTAACTATGGCTACACCTTC	CASSVGRDRANYGYTF
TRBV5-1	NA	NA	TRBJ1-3	TGCGCCAGCAGCTTGGCTGGGTCAAGGGGAAACACCATATATTTT	CASSLAGSRGNTIYF
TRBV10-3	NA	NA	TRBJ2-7	TGTGCCACCCGACAGAGCTCCTACGAGCAGTACTTC	CATRQSSYEQYF
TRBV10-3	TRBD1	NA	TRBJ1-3	TGTGCCATCGGACAGGGGGCGAACTCTGGAAACACCATATATTTT	CAIGQGANSGNTIYF
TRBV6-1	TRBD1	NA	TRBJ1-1	TGTGCCAGCAGTGAGTCTCTGAGACAGGGTTCCACTGAAGCTTTCTTT	CASSESLRQGSTEAFF
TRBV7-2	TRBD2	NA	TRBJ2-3	TGTGCCAGCAGCTACACCCTAGCGGGGGGATACGGTACGCAGTATTTT	CASSYTLAGGYGTQYF
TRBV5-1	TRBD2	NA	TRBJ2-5	TGCGCCAGCAGCGAGGACGGGGGGCAAGAGACCCAGTACTTC	CASSEDGGQETQYF
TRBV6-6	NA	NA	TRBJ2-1	TGTGCCAGCAGCTTACCGGACGAGGACAATGAGCAGTTCTTC	CASSLPDEDNEQFF
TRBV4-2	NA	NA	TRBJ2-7	TGTGCCAGCAGCCAAGGGCTCGACAGCTACGAGCAGTACTTC	CASSQGLDSYEQYF
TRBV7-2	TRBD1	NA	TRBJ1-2	TGTGCCAGCAGCTTGGGACAGGGGGCCTATGGCTACACCTTC	CASSLGQGAYGYTF
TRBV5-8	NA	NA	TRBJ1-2	TGTGCCAGCAGCTTGATTGTGGGGACCTATGGCTACACCTTC	CASSLIVGTYGYTF
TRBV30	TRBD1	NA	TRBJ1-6	TGTGCCTGGAGCACCGGGACAGATAATTCACCCCTCCACTTT	CAWSTGTDNSPLHF
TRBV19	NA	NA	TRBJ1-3	TGTGCCAGTAGTCTTCAGGGCGGCGCTGGAAACACCATATATTTT	CASSLQGGAGNTIYF
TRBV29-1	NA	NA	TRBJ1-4	TGCAGCGTTGAGGAGGGGGAAAAACTGTTTTTT	CSVEEGEKLFF
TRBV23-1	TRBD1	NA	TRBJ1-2	TGCGCCAGCAGTCAGAGGGGGCGGAGGGGCTATGGCTACACCTTC	CASSQRGRRGYGYTF
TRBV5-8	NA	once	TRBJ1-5	TGTGCCAGCAGCAGCGGGACGGATAGCAATCAGCCCCAGCATTTT	CASSSGTDSNQPQHF
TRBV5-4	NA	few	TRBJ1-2	TGTGCCAGCAGCGCGCAGGGAGTTGGTGGCTATGGCTACACCTTC	CASSAQGVGGYGYTF
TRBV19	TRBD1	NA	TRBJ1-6	TGTGCCAGTAGTATAGATACAGGGGCAGGTGATTCACCCCTCCACTTT	CASSIDTGAGDSPLHF
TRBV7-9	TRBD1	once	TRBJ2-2	TGTGCCAGCAGCTTGTCGCTGGGACAGGTTGCCACCGGGGAGCTGTTTTTT	CASSLSLGQVATGELFF
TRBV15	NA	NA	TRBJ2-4	TGTGCCACCAGCAGAGATCGGGGCCCAAACATTCAGTACTTC	CATSRDRGPNIQYF
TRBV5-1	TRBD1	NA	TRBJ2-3	TGCGCCAGCAGCTTGGTGGGACAGGGAGTTCCCACAGATACGCAGTATTTT	CASSLVGQGVPTDTQYF
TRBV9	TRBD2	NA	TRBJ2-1	TGTGCCAGCAGCGTACTGTCTAGCGGGGGGGCGCATGAGCAGTTCTTC	CASSVLSSGGAHEQFF
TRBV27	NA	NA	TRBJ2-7	TGTGCCAGCAGTTTCTCCCCCCCCTACGAGCAGTACTTC	CASSFSPPYEQYF
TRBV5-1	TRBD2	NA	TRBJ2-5	TGCGCCAGCAGCGATACTAGCGGGGGACCAGAGACCCAGTACTTC	CASSDTSGGPETQYF
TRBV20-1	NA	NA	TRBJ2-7	TGCAGTGTTCAGGGTAACGAGCAGTACTTC	CSVQGNEQYF
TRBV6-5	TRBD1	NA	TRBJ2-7	TGTGCCAGCAGTTACTCTTGGGACAGGGTAGCCTACGAGCAGTACTTC	CASSYSWDRVAYEQYF
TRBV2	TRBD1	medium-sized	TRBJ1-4	TGTGCCAGCAGAGGGACAGGAGAACATAATGAAAAACTGTTTTTT	CASRGTGEHNEKLFF
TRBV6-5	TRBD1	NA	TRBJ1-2	TGTGCCAGCAACCTCAGGGGGCGGGAGGAAGGCTACACCTTC	CASNLRGREEGYTF
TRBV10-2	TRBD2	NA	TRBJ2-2	TGCGCCAGCAGTGAGTTGGGTAGCGGGACCGGGGAGCTGTTTTTT	CASSELGSGTGELFF
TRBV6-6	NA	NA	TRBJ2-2	TGTGCCAGCAGTTCTACGGACAGGGAGCTGTTTTTT	CASSSTDRELFF
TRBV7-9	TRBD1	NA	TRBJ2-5	TGTGCCAGCGGATCCTGGACAGGTCAAGAGACCCAGTACTTC	CASGSWTGQETQYF
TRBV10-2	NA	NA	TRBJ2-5	TGCGCCAGCACGGCAGCTAGTCAAGAGACCCAGTACTTC	CASTAASQETQYF
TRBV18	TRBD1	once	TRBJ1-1	TGTGCCAGCTCAACCCTACGCTCGGGACAGAAATTTTTCGCTGAAGCTTTCTTT	CASSTLRSGQKFFAEAFF
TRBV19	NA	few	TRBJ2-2	TGTGCCAGTAGTATAGAGGCAGGGGTCACCGGGGAGCTGTTTTTT	CASSIEAGVTGELFF
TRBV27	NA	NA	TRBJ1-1	TGTGCCAGCAGTCCTCCGGGACGGATGAACACTGAAGCTTTCTTT	CASSPPGRMNTEAFF
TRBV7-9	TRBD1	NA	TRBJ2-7	TGTGCCAGCAGCGGGCAGGACAGGGGGCGGTACGAGCAGTACTTC	CASSGQDRGRYEQYF
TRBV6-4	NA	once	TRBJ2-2	TGTGCCAGCAGGCGGGACAGAGACACCGGGGAGCTGTTTTTT	CASRRDRDTGELFF
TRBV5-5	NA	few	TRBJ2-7	TGTGCCAGCAGCCCTCAAAATGACGGGTACGAGCAGTACTTC	CASSPQNDGYEQYF
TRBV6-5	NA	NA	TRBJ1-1	TGTGCCAGCAGTTACGCCACTAGCACTGAAGCTTTCTTT	CASSYATSTEAFF
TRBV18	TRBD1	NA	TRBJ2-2	TGTGCCAGCTCACAGACTACCGGGACAGGGTTTGGAACCGGGGAGCTGTTTTTT	CASSQTTGTGFGTGELFF
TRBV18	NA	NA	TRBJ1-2	TGTGCCAGCTCACCGGACAGAAGTCGCAATGGCTACACCTTC	CASSPDRSRNGYTF
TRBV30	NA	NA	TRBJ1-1	TGTGCCTGGAGTGTGTCCAGGGACACTGAAGCTTTCTTT	CAWSVSRDTEAFF
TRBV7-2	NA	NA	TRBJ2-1	TGTGCCAGCAGCCCCCGTGGCGGGGTCGCCTACAATGAGCAGTTCTTC	CASSPRGGVAYNEQFF
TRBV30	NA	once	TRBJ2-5	TGTGCCTGGAGCGCCCTTAGGACGGACGAAGGGACCCAGTACTTC	CAWSALRTDEGTQYF